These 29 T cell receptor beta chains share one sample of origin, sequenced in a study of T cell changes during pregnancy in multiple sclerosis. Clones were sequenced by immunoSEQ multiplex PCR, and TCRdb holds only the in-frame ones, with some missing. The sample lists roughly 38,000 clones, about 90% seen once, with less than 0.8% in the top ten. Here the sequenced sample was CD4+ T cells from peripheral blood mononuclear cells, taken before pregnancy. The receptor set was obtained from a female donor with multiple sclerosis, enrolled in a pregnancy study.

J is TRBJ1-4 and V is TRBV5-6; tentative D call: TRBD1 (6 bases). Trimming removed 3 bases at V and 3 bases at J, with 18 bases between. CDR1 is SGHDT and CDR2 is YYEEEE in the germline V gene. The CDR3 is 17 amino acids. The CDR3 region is CASSSLNMDRANEKLFF. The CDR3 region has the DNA TGTGCCAGCAGCTCCTTAAATATGGACAGAGCTAATGAAAAACTGTTTTTT.

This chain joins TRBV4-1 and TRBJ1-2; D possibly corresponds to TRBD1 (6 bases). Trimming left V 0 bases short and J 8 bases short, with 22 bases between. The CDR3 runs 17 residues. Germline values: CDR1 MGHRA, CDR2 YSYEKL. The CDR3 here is CASSQDKTGKWSWGYTF. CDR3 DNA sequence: TGCGCCAGCAGCCAAGATAAAACAGGGAAATGGTCGTGGGGCTACACCTTC.

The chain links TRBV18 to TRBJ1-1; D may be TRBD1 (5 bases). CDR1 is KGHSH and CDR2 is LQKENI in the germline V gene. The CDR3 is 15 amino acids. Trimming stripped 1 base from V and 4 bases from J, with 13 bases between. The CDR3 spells CASSPLVGGVTEAFF. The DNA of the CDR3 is TGTGCCAGCTCACCACTTGTAGGAGGGGTCACTGAAGCTTTCTTT. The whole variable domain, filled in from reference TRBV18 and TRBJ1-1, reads NAGVMQNPRHLVRRRGQEARLRCSPMKGHSHVYWYRQLPEEGLKFMVYLQKENIIDESGMPKERFSAEFPKEGPSILRIQQVVRGDSAAYFCASSPLVGGVTEAFFGQGTRLTVV.

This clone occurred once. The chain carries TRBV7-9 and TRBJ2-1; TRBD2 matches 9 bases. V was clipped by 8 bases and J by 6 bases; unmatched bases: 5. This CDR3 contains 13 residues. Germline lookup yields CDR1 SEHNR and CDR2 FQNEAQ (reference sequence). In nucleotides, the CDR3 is TGTGCCAGCTCGCTAGCGGGAAGCAATGAGCAGTTCTTC. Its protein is CASSLAGSNEQFF. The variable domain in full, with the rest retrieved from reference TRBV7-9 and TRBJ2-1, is DTGVSQNPRHKITKRGQNVTFRCDPISEHNRLYWYRQTLGQGPEFLTYFQNEAQLEKSRLLSDRFSAERPKGSFSTLEIQRTEQGDSAMYLCASSLAGSNEQFFGPGTRLTVL.

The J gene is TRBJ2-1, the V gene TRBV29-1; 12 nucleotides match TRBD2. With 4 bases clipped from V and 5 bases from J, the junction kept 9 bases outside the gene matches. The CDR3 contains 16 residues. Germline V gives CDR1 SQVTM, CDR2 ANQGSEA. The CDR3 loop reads CSVGASGRAWDNEQFF. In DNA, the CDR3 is TGCAGCGTTGGGGCTAGCGGGAGGGCCTGGGACAATGAGCAGTTCTTC.

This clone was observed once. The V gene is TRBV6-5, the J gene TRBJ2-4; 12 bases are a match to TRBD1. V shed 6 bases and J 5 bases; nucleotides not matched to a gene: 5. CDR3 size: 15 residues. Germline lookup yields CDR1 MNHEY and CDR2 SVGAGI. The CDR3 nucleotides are TGTGCCAGCAGCTTCCGGGACAGGGGGCAAAACATTCAGTACTTC. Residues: CASSFRDRGQNIQYF.

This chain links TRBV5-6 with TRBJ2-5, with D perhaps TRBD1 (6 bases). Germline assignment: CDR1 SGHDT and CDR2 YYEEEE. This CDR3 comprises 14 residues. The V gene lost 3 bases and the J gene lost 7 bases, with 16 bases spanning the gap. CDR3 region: CASSSGADSGTQYF. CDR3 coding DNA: TGTGCCAGCAGCTCAGGGGCCGATTCGGGGACCCAGTACTTC.

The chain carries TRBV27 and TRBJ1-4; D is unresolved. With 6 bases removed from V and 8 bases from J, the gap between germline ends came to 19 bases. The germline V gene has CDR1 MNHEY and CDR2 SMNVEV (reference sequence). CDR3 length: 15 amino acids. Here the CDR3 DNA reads TGTGCCAGCAGGAGAGGGATCTCTCCCCGAGAAAAACTGTTTTTT. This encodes CASRRGISPREKLFF.

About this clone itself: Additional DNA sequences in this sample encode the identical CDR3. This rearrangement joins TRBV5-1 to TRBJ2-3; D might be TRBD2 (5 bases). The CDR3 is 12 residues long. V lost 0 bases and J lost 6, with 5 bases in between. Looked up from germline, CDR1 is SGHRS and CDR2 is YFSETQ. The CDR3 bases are TGCGCCAGCAGCTTGGCGGGGGATACGCAGTATTTT. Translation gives CASSLAGDTQYF.

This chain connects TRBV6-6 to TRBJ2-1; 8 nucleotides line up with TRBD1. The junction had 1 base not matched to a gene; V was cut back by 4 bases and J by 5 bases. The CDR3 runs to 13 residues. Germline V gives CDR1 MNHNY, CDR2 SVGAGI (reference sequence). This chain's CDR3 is CASSWGQDNEQFF. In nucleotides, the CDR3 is TGTGCCAGCAGTTGGGGACAGGACAATGAGCAGTTCTTC.

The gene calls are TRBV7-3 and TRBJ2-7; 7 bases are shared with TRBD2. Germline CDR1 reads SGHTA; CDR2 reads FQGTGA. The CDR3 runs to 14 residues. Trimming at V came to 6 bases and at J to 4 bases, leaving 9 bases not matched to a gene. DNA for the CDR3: TGTGCCAGCAGTCCGGGACTATACCCTTACGAGCAGTACTTC. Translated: CASSPGLYPYEQYF. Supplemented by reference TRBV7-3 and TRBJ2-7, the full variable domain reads GAGVSQTPSNKVTEKGKYVELRCDPISGHTALYWYRQSLGQGPEFLIYFQGTGAADDSGLPNDRFFAVRPEGSVSTLKIQRTERGDSAVYLCASSPGLYPYEQYFGPGTRLTVT.

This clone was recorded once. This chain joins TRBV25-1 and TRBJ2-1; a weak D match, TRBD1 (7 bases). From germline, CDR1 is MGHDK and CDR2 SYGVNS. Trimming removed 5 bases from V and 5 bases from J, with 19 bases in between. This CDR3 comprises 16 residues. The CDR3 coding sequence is TGTGCCAGCAGTCCCCGGGGAGGAACAGGGGACAATGAGCAGTTCTTC. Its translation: CASSPRGGTGDNEQFF.

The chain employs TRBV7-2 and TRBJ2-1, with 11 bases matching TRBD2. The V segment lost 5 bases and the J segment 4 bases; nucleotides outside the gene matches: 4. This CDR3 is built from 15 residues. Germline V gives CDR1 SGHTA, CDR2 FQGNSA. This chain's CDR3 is CASSILAGGYNEQFF. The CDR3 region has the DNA TGTGCCAGCAGCATTCTAGCGGGGGGATACAATGAGCAGTTCTTC.

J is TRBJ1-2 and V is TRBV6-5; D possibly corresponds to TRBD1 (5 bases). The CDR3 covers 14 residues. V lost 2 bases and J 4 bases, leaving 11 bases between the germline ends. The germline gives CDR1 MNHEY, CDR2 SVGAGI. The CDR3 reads CASSYRGSSYGYTF. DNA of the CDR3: TGTGCCAGCAGTTACCGGGGGAGTAGCTATGGCTACACCTTC.

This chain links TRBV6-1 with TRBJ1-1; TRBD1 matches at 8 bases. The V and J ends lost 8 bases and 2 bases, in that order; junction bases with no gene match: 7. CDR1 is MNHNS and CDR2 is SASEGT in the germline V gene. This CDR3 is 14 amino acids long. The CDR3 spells CASGETGGNTEAFF. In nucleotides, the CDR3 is TGTGCCAGCGGGGAAACAGGGGGTAACACTGAAGCTTTCTTT.

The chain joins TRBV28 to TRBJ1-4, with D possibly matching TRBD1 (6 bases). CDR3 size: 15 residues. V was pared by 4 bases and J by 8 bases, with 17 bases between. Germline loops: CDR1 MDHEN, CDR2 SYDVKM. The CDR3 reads CASSSSGERWEKLFF. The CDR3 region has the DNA TGTGCCAGCAGTTCCTCAGGGGAACGGTGGGAAAAACTGTTTTTT.

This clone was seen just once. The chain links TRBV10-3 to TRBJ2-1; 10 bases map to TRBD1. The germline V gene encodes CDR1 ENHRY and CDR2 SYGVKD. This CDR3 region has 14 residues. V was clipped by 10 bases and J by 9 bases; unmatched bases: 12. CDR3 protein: CATSGQGSGGEQFF. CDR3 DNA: TGTGCCACCTCGGGACAGGGGAGCGGAGGTGAGCAGTTCTTC.

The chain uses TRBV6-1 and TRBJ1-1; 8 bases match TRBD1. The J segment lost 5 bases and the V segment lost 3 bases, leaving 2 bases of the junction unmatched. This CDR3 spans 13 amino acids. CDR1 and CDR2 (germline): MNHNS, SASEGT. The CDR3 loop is CASSETGATEAFF. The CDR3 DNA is TGTGCCAGCAGTGAGACAGGGGCTACTGAAGCTTTCTTT.

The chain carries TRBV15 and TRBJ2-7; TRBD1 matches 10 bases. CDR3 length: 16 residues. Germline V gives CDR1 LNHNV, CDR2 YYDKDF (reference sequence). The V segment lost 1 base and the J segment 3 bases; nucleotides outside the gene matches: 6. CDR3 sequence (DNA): TGTGCCACCAGCAGAGGCTCCGGGACAGGGGTCTACGAGCAGTACTTC. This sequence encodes CATSRGSGTGVYEQYF.

The DNA for the CDR3 is TGTGCCAGTAGTATAGAGGGGGGGCGGCCCGGAGAGACCCAGTACTTC. Residues: CASSIEGGRPGETQYF. The chain carries TRBV19 and TRBJ2-5, with D maybe TRBD2 (7 bases). Germline CDR1 and CDR2: LNHDA and SQIVND (reference sequence). V lost 0 bases and J 4 bases, leaving 15 bases between the germline ends. The CDR3 runs 16 residues.

This chain's CDR3 is CASSGTGTDTQYF. In DNA, the CDR3 is TGTGCCAGCAGTGGGACAGGCACAGATACGCAGTATTTT. This chain uses TRBV25-1 with TRBJ2-3; D possibly corresponds to TRBD1 (6 bases). In germline, CDR1 is MGHDK, CDR2 SYGVNS. The V gene lost 4 bases and the J gene lost 1 base, with 6 bases spanning the gap. CDR3 length equals 13 residues. The complete variable domain, with remaining parts taken from reference TRBV25-1 and TRBJ2-3, reads EADIYQTPRYLVIGTGKKITLECSQTMGHDKMYWYQQDPGMELHLIHYSYGVNSTEKGDLSSESTVSRIRTEHFPLTLESARPSHTSQYLCASSGTGTDTQYFGPGTRLTVL.

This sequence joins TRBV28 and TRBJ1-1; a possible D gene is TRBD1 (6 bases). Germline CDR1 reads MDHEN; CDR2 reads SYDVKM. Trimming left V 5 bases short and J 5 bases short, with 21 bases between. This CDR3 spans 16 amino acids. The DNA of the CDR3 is TGTGCCAGCAGTCTTGACAGGCCCACAACGGGGACTGAAGCTTTCTTT. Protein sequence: CASSLDRPTTGTEAFF. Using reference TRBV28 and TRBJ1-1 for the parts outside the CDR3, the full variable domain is DVKVTQSSRYLVKRTGEKVFLECVQDMDHENMFWYRQDPGLGLRLIYFSYDVKMKEKGDIPEGYSVSREKKERFSLILESASTNQTSMYLCASSLDRPTTGTEAFFGQGTRLTVV.

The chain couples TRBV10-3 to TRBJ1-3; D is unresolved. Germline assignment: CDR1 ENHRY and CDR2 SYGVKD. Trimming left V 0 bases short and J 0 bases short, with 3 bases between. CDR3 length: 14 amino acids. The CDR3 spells CAISESRSGNTIYF. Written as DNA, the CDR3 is TGTGCCATCAGTGAGTCCCGCTCTGGAAACACCATATATTTT.

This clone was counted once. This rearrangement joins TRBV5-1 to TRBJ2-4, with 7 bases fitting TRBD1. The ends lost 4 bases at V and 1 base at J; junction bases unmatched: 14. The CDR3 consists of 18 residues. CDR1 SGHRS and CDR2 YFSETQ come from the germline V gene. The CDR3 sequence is CASSPTRGPQGAKNIQYF. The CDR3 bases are TGCGCCAGCAGCCCCACTAGGGGCCCACAGGGGGCCAAAAACATTCAGTACTTC.

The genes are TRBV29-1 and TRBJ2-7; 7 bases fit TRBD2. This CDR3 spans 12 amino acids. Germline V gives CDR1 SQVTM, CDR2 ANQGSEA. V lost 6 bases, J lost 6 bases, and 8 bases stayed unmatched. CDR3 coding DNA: TGCAGCGTGGGGAGCGGGGAGGGCGAGCAGTACTTC. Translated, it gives CSVGSGEGEQYF.

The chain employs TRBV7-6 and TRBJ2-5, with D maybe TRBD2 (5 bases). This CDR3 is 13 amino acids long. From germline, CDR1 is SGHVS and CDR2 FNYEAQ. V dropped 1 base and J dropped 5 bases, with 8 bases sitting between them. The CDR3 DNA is TGTGCCAGCAGCTTAGGAGGGTGGGAGACCCAGTACTTC. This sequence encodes CASSLGGWETQYF.

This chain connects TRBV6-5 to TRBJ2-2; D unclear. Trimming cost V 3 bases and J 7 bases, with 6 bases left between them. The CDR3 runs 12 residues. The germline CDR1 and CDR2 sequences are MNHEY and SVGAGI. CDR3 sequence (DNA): TGTGCCAGCAGTTATCCCTACGGGGAGCTGTTTTTT. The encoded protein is CASSYPYGELFF.

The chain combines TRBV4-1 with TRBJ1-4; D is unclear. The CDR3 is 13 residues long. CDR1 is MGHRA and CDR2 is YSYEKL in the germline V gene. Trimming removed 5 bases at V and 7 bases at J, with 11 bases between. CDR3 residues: CASSTRTSEKLFF. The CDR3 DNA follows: TGCGCCAGCAGCACCCGAACCAGTGAAAAACTGTTTTTT.

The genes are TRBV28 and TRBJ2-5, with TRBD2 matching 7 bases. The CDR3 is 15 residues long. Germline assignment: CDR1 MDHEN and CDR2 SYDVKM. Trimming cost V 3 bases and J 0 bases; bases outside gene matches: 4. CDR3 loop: CASSFPAGHQETQYF. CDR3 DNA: TGTGCCAGCAGTTTCCCAGCGGGGCACCAAGAGACCCAGTACTTC.